A single T cell receptor beta chain is shown here with its context. Its specificity is unknown. Germline-derived CDR1 and CDR2 are SEHNR and FQNEAQ (reference sequence). The CDR3 runs 15 residues. V trimming: 1 base; J trimming: 6 bases; junction bases outside the gene matches: 6. The data stem from a study of T-cell reconstitution after alpha-beta-depleted transplantation in children. Overall study results and limits: A year post-transplant, T-cell counts and diversity derived mostly from newly produced T cells.

As it was prepared, the TCRbeta library received unique molecular identifiers. TCRdb re-called the PCR reads through MiXCR, storing one row per CDR3 protein. Of hundreds of thousands of distinct CDR3 sequences listed, approximately 13% are singletons. The chain carries TRBV7-9 and TRBJ2-7, with 10 nucleotides matching TRBD2. The clonotype was recovered from a male patient younger than 18 who had a stem cell transplant for acute myeloid leukemia, so the T cells may come from the graft donor. The specimen was PBMCs, mostly from graft donor cells, collected 360 days after TCRalphabeta/CD19-depleted stem cell transplant. The chain's CDR3 is CASSLEPSGSGEQYF. The DNA for the CDR3 is TGTGCCAGCAGCTTAGAGCCTAGCGGGAGTGGCGAGCAGTACTTC.